These T cell receptor beta chains were read from a single sample in a study of T cells in Graves' hyperthyroidism and ophthalmopathy. TCRdb independently ran MiXCR on the multiplex PCR reads; one entry per CDR3 protein. This table has under 650,000 distinct CDR3 sequences, 15% to 20% appearing once. Sequences were obtained from blood. The receptors derive from a woman aged 30 to 39 with Graves' hyperthyroidism. Each CDR3 is given with its conserved first and last residue. Each record gives: D gene, CDR3 length, clone size, V gene, J gene, CDR3 protein, CDR3 DNA. D genes are given only for firm matches. Expanded clones get a size class; other rows say once, few or many, or leave the size out.

NA,12,many,TRBV28,TRBJ1-2,CASSARDYGYTF,TGTGCCAGCAGTGCCAGGGACTATGGCTACACCTTC
NA,16,NA,TRBV4-1,TRBJ2-7,CASSQVGQSISYEQYF,TGCGCCAGCAGCCAAGTCGGGCAGAGTATATCCTACGAGCAGTACTTC
TRBD2,13,few,TRBV11-2,TRBJ2-4,CASSLDAGGIQYF,TGTGCCAGCAGCTTAGATGCGGGGGGCATTCAGTACTTC
NA,14,many,TRBV18,TRBJ1-2,CASSMGATNYGYTF,TGTGCCAGCTCAATGGGGGCGACTAACTATGGCTACACCTTC
NA,16,NA,TRBV18,TRBJ2-1,CASSPEIVEGLGEQFF,TGTGCCAGCTCACCAGAAATAGTGGAAGGGTTGGGTGAGCAGTTCTTC
NA,15,few,TRBV28,TRBJ2-7,CASSLALALTYEQYF,TGTGCCAGCAGCCTAGCTCTAGCTCTTACCTACGAGCAGTACTTC
NA,15,NA,TRBV5-4,TRBJ2-7,CASSFSTGINYEQYF,TGTGCCAGCAGCTTTAGCACAGGGATCAACTACGAGCAGTACTTC
NA,15,few,TRBV20-1,TRBJ2-3,CSASRTPAITDTQYF,TGCAGTGCTAGTAGAACTCCCGCCATCACAGATACGCAGTATTTT
NA,13,many,TRBV20-1,TRBJ1-2,CSRPRGGSHGYTF,TGCAGTCGTCCAAGAGGGGGTTCCCATGGCTACACCTTC
NA,15,many,TRBV12-3/TRBV12-4,TRBJ2-7,CASSLVGGRGYEQYF,TGTGCCAGCAGTTTAGTGGGGGGTAGGGGCTACGAGCAGTACTTC
NA,13,few,TRBV20-1,TRBJ2-5,CSARGNTQETQYF,TGCAGTGCTAGAGGCAATACCCAAGAGACCCAGTACTTC
TRBD2,18,many,TRBV7-8,TRBJ2-3,CASSLDPSGGLSTDTQYF,TGTGCCAGCAGCTTAGATCCTAGCGGGGGGCTTAGCACAGATACGCAGTATTTT
TRBD2,15,many,TRBV7-3,TRBJ2-3,CASSPGGGPTDTQYF,TGTGCCAGCAGCCCGGGAGGAGGACCGACAGATACGCAGTATTTT
TRBD2,15,many,TRBV13,TRBJ2-2,CASSLGGRSTGELFF,TGTGCCAGCAGCTTAGGCGGGAGGTCGACCGGGGAGCTGTTTTTT
TRBD2,15,many,TRBV19,TRBJ2-7,CASSGIAGDLYEQYF,TGTGCCAGTAGCGGAATAGCGGGAGACCTGTACGAGCAGTACTTC
NA,14,few,TRBV6-1,TRBJ2-1,CASRGSLSYNEQFF,TGTGCCAGCAGAGGCAGCCTCTCCTACAATGAGCAGTTCTTC
NA,12,many,TRBV20-1,TRBJ2-1,CSGAGFNNEQFF,TGCAGTGGCGCGGGTTTCAACAATGAGCAGTTCTTC
TRBD2,17,many,TRBV2,TRBJ2-1,CASIEIPGLEVHNEQFF,TGTGCCAGCATTGAAATCCCGGGACTAGAGGTCCACAATGAGCAGTTCTTC
TRBD1,17,once,TRBV6-1,TRBJ1-5,CASSGGLGTGINQPQHF,TGTGCCAGCAGTGGCGGGCTTGGGACAGGGATCAATCAGCCCCAGCATTTT
NA,11,many,TRBV28,TRBJ1-1,CASSFSSVAFF,TGTGCCAGCAGTTTTTCCTCGGTGGCTTTCTTT
NA,16,NA,TRBV14,TRBJ1-3,CASSQDLGVTGNTIYF,TGTGCCAGCAGCCAAGATCTAGGGGTAACAGGAAACACCATATATTTT
NA,14,many,TRBV24-1,TRBJ2-7,CATSDLTTPYEQYF,TGTGCCACCAGTGATTTAACCACCCCCTACGAGCAGTACTTC
NA,16,many,TRBV5-1,TRBJ2-1,CASSLGVVGSYNEQFF,TGCGCCAGCAGCTTGGGGGTTGTGGGCTCCTACAATGAGCAGTTCTTC
NA,13,many,TRBV7-2,TRBJ1-2,CASSLVGPYGYTF,TGTGCCAGCAGCTTAGTAGGTCCCTATGGCTACACCTTC
TRBD1,15,few,TRBV20-1,TRBJ2-1,CSASDRAIPYNEQFF,TGCAGTGCTAGTGACAGGGCAATCCCCTACAATGAGCAGTTCTTC
TRBD1,17,NA,TRBV29-1,TRBJ1-5,CSTNTGTGWRSNQPQHF,TGCAGTACCAATACCGGGACAGGGTGGAGAAGCAATCAGCCCCAGCATTTT
NA,16,NA,TRBV20-1,TRBJ2-7,CSARELGRGRTGEQYF,TGCAGTGCTAGAGAGCTGGGTCGGGGGAGGACCGGGGAGCAGTACTTC
NA,16,many,TRBV20-1,TRBJ2-7,CSASFRRTGTHYEQYF,TGCAGTGCTAGCTTTAGGAGGACCGGGACCCACTACGAGCAGTACTTC
NA,14,few,TRBV6-2/TRBV6-3,TRBJ2-3,CASRQQRGTDTQYF,TGTGCCAGCAGACAGCAAAGAGGGACAGATACGCAGTATTTT
NA,15,many,TRBV7-9,TRBJ2-5,CASSSLPSGQETQYF,TGTGCCAGCAGCTCTCTACCGTCCGGGCAAGAGACCCAGTACTTC
NA,12,many,TRBV7-2,TRBJ1-2,CASSTMTHGYTF,TGTGCCAGCAGCACGATGACCCATGGCTACACCTTC
NA,14,NA,TRBV20-1,TRBJ2-3,CSAPRQVNTDTQYF,TGCAGTGCCCCTCGCCAGGTTAACACAGATACGCAGTATTTT
TRBD2,18,NA,TRBV5-1,TRBJ2-3,CASSKTSGRWEGTDTQYF,TGCGCCAGCAGCAAGACTAGCGGGAGGTGGGAAGGGACAGATACGCAGTATTTT
NA,16,NA,TRBV6-1,TRBJ2-1,CASRREGWGSYNEQFF,TGTGCCAGCAGGAGAGAGGGTTGGGGCTCCTACAATGAGCAGTTCTTC
TRBD1,16,few,TRBV28,TRBJ1-5,CASKSQGAFVGQPQHF,TGTGCCAGCAAATCCCAGGGGGCGTTTGTGGGTCAGCCCCAGCATTTT
TRBD2,17,few,TRBV11-3,TRBJ2-2,CASSPPGLAGDAGELFF,TGTGCCAGCAGCCCACCCGGACTAGCGGGAGATGCCGGGGAGCTGTTTTTT
NA,15,few,TRBV14,TRBJ2-7,CASSGDSSDSYEQYF,TGTGCCAGCAGCGGAGACAGTAGCGACTCCTACGAGCAGTACTTC
NA,15,many,TRBV7-8,TRBJ2-1,CASSTSRPPYNEQFF,TGTGCCAGCAGCACCTCTAGACCACCCTACAATGAGCAGTTCTTC
NA,13,few,TRBV7-9,TRBJ1-1,CASSELQGAEAFF,TGTGCCAGCAGCGAATTACAGGGCGCTGAAGCTTTCTTT
NA,13,NA,TRBV19,TRBJ1-1,CASIGGSKGEAFF,TGTGCCAGTATAGGAGGGAGCAAGGGAGAAGCTTTCTTT
TRBD2,16,few,TRBV15,TRBJ2-1,CATSSTLGLGANEQFF,TGTGCCACCAGCAGTACCTTGGGACTAGGAGCAAATGAGCAGTTCTTC
NA,14,many,TRBV28,TRBJ2-3,CASRSGDLVDTQYF,TGTGCCAGCCGCTCCGGAGACCTCGTCGATACGCAGTATTTT
TRBD2,18,few,TRBV5-6,TRBJ2-7,CASSPGRGGLAGYHEQYF,TGTGCCAGCAGCCCGGGCCGGGGAGGACTAGCGGGATACCACGAGCAGTACTTC
NA,13,many,TRBV28,TRBJ2-7,CASSLRGWNEQYF,TGTGCCAGCAGTTTAAGGGGTTGGAACGAGCAGTACTTC
TRBD1,15,NA,TRBV6-2/TRBV6-3,TRBJ2-1,CASRSQGAAYNEQFF,TGTGCCAGCAGGAGTCAGGGGGCCGCTTACAATGAGCAGTTCTTC
NA,16,many,TRBV18,TRBJ2-1,CASSPVLVGRNNEQFF,TGTGCCAGCTCACCAGTACTGGTTGGCCGAAACAATGAGCAGTTCTTC
NA,12,few,TRBV6-1,TRBJ2-1,CATASNYNEQFF,TGTGCCACCGCTTCGAACTACAATGAGCAGTTCTTC
NA,16,NA,TRBV12-3/TRBV12-4,TRBJ2-7,CASSFGRGFEVYEQYF,TGTGCCAGCAGTTTTGGCAGGGGTTTTGAGGTCTACGAGCAGTACTTC
NA,14,NA,TRBV9,TRBJ2-7,CASSVARTTYEQYF,TGTGCCAGCAGCGTAGCCAGGACTACCTACGAGCAGTACTTC